These T cell receptor beta chains were read from a single sample in a study of cytomegalovirus exposure and HLA in healthy donors. This table comes from immunoSEQ multiplex PCR, and its TCRdb copy is limited to in-frame clones, with some not included. Altogether 100,000 or so clones are present, roughly 74% being singletons, with the ten largest covering roughly 2%. Sequences were obtained from PBMCs. The receptor source for this set is a woman between 40 and 55 years old in good health and CMV-seronegative. The CDR3 runs from the conserved cysteine through the conserved F or W. A D gene is named only where the DNA matches it firmly. Part of the rows lack a size; the others show once, few, many or a class for expanded clones.

d_call: .
j_call: TRBJ2-2
v_call: TRBV4-2
clone_size: few
cdr3_nt: TGTGCCAGCAGCCAGCTCAGGGACACCGGGGAGCTGTTTTTT
cdr3_aa: CASSQLRDTGELFF

d_call: .
j_call: TRBJ2-7
v_call: TRBV19
clone_size: once
cdr3_nt: TGTGCCAGTAGCCCCGAGGGGGCCTACGAGCAGTACTTC
cdr3_aa: CASSPEGAYEQYF

d_call: .
j_call: TRBJ1-4
v_call: TRBV7-9
clone_size: .
cdr3_nt: TGTTCCAGCAGCCTAAACAATGAAAAACTGTTTTTT
cdr3_aa: CSSSLNNEKLFF

d_call: TRBD1
j_call: TRBJ1-2
v_call: TRBV28
clone_size: .
cdr3_nt: TGTGCCAGCACCCTTGACAGGGGGCTTTATGGCTACACCTTC
cdr3_aa: CASTLDRGLYGYTF

d_call: .
j_call: TRBJ1-2
v_call: TRBV28
clone_size: .
cdr3_nt: TGTGCCAGCAGGCCCCCCGGGGGAGGTGGCTACACCTTC
cdr3_aa: CASRPPGGGGYTF

d_call: .
j_call: TRBJ1-6
v_call: TRBV28
clone_size: .
cdr3_nt: TGTGCCAGCAGTGCTGTCCCCGGGAATTATAATTCACCCCTCCACTTT
cdr3_aa: CASSAVPGNYNSPLHF

d_call: .
j_call: TRBJ2-4
v_call: TRBV19
clone_size: .
cdr3_nt: TGTGCCAGTAGTATGCCCTCAAACTATGAGCCCAAAAACATTCAGTACTTC
cdr3_aa: CASSMPSNYEPKNIQYF

d_call: TRBD1
j_call: TRBJ1-1
v_call: TRBV14
clone_size: few
cdr3_nt: TGTGCCAGCAGCCAAGCGACAGGGATGACTGAAGCTTTCTTT
cdr3_aa: CASSQATGMTEAFF

d_call: .
j_call: TRBJ2-7
v_call: TRBV9
clone_size: .
cdr3_nt: TGTGCCAGCAGCTCAGGGTTTAGACCCTACGAGCAGTACTTC
cdr3_aa: CASSSGFRPYEQYF

d_call: .
j_call: TRBJ2-5
v_call: TRBV2
clone_size: .
cdr3_nt: TGTGCCAGCAGTGAGGCTGGCAGGGTAGTAAGGGAGACCCAGTACTTC
cdr3_aa: CASSEAGRVVRETQYF

d_call: .
j_call: TRBJ1-3
v_call: TRBV19
clone_size: few
cdr3_nt: TGTGCCAGTAGTACAGGGACTGGAAACACCATATATTTT
cdr3_aa: CASSTGTGNTIYF

d_call: .
j_call: TRBJ1-5
v_call: TRBV7-9
clone_size: once
cdr3_nt: TGTGCCAGCAGCTTTGCTTCGAGGGCTTATAGCAATCAGCCCCAGCATTTT
cdr3_aa: CASSFASRAYSNQPQHF

d_call: .
j_call: TRBJ2-7
v_call: TRBV7-9
clone_size: .
cdr3_nt: TGTGCCAGCAGCTCAACAGGCGCTCGCTCCTACGAGCAGTACTTC
cdr3_aa: CASSSTGARSYEQYF

d_call: TRBD2
j_call: TRBJ2-1
v_call: TRBV15
clone_size: .
cdr3_nt: TGTGCCACCAGCAGAGGCCCCCCTAGCGGGACCTACAATGAGCAGTTCTTC
cdr3_aa: CATSRGPPSGTYNEQFF

d_call: TRBD2
j_call: TRBJ2-1
v_call: TRBV4-1
clone_size: .
cdr3_nt: TGCGCCAGCAGCCTCACGACCGGGACTACCTCTTATGAGCAGTTCTTC
cdr3_aa: CASSLTTGTTSYEQFF

d_call: TRBD2
j_call: TRBJ2-7
v_call: TRBV11-2
clone_size: .
cdr3_nt: TGTGCCAGCAGCTTCGGTAGCGGGTTCTCCTACGAGCAGTACTTC
cdr3_aa: CASSFGSGFSYEQYF

d_call: TRBD1
j_call: TRBJ2-7
v_call: TRBV15
clone_size: .
cdr3_nt: TGTGCCACCAGCAGAGCGGGACAGGAACCCTACGAGCAGTACTTC
cdr3_aa: CATSRAGQEPYEQYF

d_call: TRBD1
j_call: TRBJ1-1
v_call: TRBV15
clone_size: .
cdr3_nt: TGTGCCACCAGCAGCTACAGGGGGAACACTGAAGCTTTCTTT
cdr3_aa: CATSSYRGNTEAFF

d_call: .
j_call: TRBJ1-3
v_call: TRBV14
clone_size: .
cdr3_nt: TGTGCCAGCAGCCAAGCCGTTTGGGCCCACTCTGGAAACACCATATATTTT
cdr3_aa: CASSQAVWAHSGNTIYF

d_call: TRBD2
j_call: TRBJ2-2
v_call: TRBV9
clone_size: .
cdr3_nt: TGTGCCAGCAGCGGATCTAGCGGGGGTTCGAACACCGGGGAGCTGTTTTTT
cdr3_aa: CASSGSSGGSNTGELFF

d_call: .
j_call: TRBJ2-3
v_call: TRBV30
clone_size: .
cdr3_nt: TGTGCCTGGAGTCCCCCCAGCCCCAGGTCGGCAGATACGCAGTATTTT
cdr3_aa: CAWSPPSPRSADTQYF

d_call: TRBD2
j_call: TRBJ2-1
v_call: TRBV7-2
clone_size: .
cdr3_nt: TGTGCCAGCAATCCCTCGGCGGGAGTTCACTATGAGCAGTTCTTC
cdr3_aa: CASNPSAGVHYEQFF

d_call: .
j_call: TRBJ2-3
v_call: TRBV7-7
clone_size: .
cdr3_nt: TGTGCTAGCAGCCAGGATTCGACAGATACGCAGTATTTT
cdr3_aa: CASSQDSTDTQYF

d_call: TRBD1
j_call: TRBJ2-4
v_call: TRBV2
clone_size: .
cdr3_nt: TGTGCCAGCAGCCTTGGACAGGGTGCGGCCAAAAACATTCAGTACTTC
cdr3_aa: CASSLGQGAAKNIQYF

d_call: TRBD1
j_call: TRBJ1-3
v_call: TRBV7-2
clone_size: .
cdr3_nt: TGTGCCAGCAGCTCGAACAGGGGAGGTGGAAACACCATATATTTT
cdr3_aa: CASSSNRGGGNTIYF

d_call: TRBD2
j_call: TRBJ2-1
v_call: TRBV4-3
clone_size: few
cdr3_nt: TGCGCCAGCAGCCCCGGACTAGCGGGGGGCCGCGGCAATGAGCAGTTCTTC
cdr3_aa: CASSPGLAGGRGNEQFF

d_call: .
j_call: TRBJ2-5
v_call: TRBV28
clone_size: .
cdr3_nt: TGTGCCAGCAGTTCGAGGCGACGATTCGGGACCCAGTACTTC
cdr3_aa: CASSSRRRFGTQYF

d_call: TRBD2
j_call: TRBJ2-7
v_call: TRBV27
clone_size: .
cdr3_nt: TGTGCCAGCAGTTCCGGGACTAGCTTCTACGAGCAGTACTTC
cdr3_aa: CASSSGTSFYEQYF

d_call: TRBD1
j_call: TRBJ2-5
v_call: TRBV2
clone_size: once
cdr3_nt: TGTGCCAGCAGTGAAATGGACAGGGGTGGCGAGACCCAGTACTTC
cdr3_aa: CASSEMDRGGETQYF

d_call: TRBD2
j_call: TRBJ2-3
v_call: TRBV29-1
clone_size: .
cdr3_nt: TGCAGCGAACGGGAGGGCGGGACAGATACGCAGTATTTT
cdr3_aa: CSEREGGTDTQYF

d_call: TRBD1
j_call: TRBJ2-3
v_call: TRBV5-4
clone_size: .
cdr3_nt: TGTGCCAGCAGGCCCCGGGACAGGGGCACAGATACGCAGTATTTT
cdr3_aa: CASRPRDRGTDTQYF

d_call: TRBD1
j_call: TRBJ1-1
v_call: TRBV9
clone_size: .
cdr3_nt: TGTGCCAGCAGCGTGGGATCTGGACAGGGGGCCTCTGAAGCTTTCTTT
cdr3_aa: CASSVGSGQGASEAFF

d_call: TRBD2
j_call: TRBJ2-1
v_call: TRBV12-5
clone_size: once
cdr3_nt: TGTGCTAGTGGTGATAGCGGGAGGGCCTACAATGAGCAGTTCTTC
cdr3_aa: CASGDSGRAYNEQFF

d_call: .
j_call: TRBJ2-3
v_call: TRBV6-1
clone_size: .
cdr3_nt: TGTGCCAGCAGTGAGATGGGTGGGACTAGCACAGATACGCAGTATTTT
cdr3_aa: CASSEMGGTSTDTQYF